This TCR beta chain was observed in a study of PD-1 blockade in classical Hodgkin lymphoma. Turning to the study itself: Patients were infused with nivolumab 3 mg/kg every 2 weeks.

Germline-derived CDR1 and CDR2 are LNHNV and YYDKDF (reference sequence). The V gene lost 3 bases and the J gene lost 0 bases, with 15 bases spanning the gap. This CDR3 region has 18 residues. Findings and limits, study-wide: TCR diversity in CD4+, not CD8+, cells rose significantly by C4D1.

This clone was observed once. Its antigen remains unidentified. Each and every patient relapsed after autologous stem cell transplantation, and patients got differing brentuximab vedotin exposure. Produced via immunoSEQ multiplex PCR; TCRdb's table is partial and in-frame only. The sample carries around 13,000 clones, 82% recorded once. The TCR sequence derives from a human donor with classical Hodgkin lymphoma. The sequencing used peripheral blood mononuclear cells (PBMCs), collected at baseline. The V gene is TRBV15, the J gene TRBJ2-6; D uncertain. DNA of the CDR3: TGTGCCACCAGCAGTCAAGGTGTCGGGTACTCTGGGGCCAACGTCCTGACTTTC. The encoded protein is CATSSQGVGYSGANVLTF.